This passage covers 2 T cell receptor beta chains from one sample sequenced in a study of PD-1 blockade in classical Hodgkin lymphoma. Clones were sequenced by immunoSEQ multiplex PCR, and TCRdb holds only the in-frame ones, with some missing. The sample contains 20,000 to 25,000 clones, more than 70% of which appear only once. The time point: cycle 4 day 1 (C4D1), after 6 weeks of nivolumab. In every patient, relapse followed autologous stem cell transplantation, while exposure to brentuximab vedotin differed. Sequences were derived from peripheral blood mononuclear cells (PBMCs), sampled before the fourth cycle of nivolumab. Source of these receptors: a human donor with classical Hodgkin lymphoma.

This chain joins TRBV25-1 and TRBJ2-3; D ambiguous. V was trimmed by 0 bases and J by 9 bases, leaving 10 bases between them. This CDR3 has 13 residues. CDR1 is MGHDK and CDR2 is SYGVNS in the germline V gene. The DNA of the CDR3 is TGTGCCAGCAGTGAATATTGGATGCGGACGCAGTATTTT. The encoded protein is CASSEYWMRTQYF.

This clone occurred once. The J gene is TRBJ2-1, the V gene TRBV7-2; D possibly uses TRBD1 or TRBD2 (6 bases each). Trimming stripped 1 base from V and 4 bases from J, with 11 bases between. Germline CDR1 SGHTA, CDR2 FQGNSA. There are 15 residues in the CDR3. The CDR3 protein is CASSLDGGRYNEQFF. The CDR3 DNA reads TGTGCCAGCAGCTTAGATGGGGGGCGGTACAATGAGCAGTTCTTC.